A selection of T cell receptor beta chains follows, all from one sample in a study of T cells expressing NK-cell markers. TCRdb reprocessed the 5' RACE reads and reports one entry per CDR3 protein, with no DNA. The sample totals hundreds of thousands of distinct CDR3 sequences. The sequenced sample consisted of blood T cells: a sorted CD56 or NKG2C T cell subset, CD4+ or CD8+ T cells, or bulk PBMC T cells (not recorded which). The receptors originated from a woman between 18 and 70 years old in good health. The CDR3 runs from the conserved cysteine through the conserved F or W.

v_gene	j_gene	CDR3aa
TRBV7-3	TRBJ1-2	CASSFGPGGSGYTF
TRBV11-2	TRBJ2-1	CASGELSHNEQFF
TRBV29-1	TRBJ2-2	CSVTVGRGANTGELFF
TRBV12-3/TRBV12-4	TRBJ1-5	CASSLGDAPQHF
TRBV19	TRBJ1-2	CASRQGSGGYTF
TRBV12-3/TRBV12-4	TRBJ2-5	CASSLRSGQETQYF
TRBV9	TRBJ2-2	CASSPIPRANTGELFF
TRBV5-6	TRBJ2-4	CASSWLLAKNIQYF
TRBV10-3	TRBJ2-3	CAISVGSGGGGTDTQYF
TRBV25-1	TRBJ1-2	CASSDPSNYGYTF
TRBV7-9	TRBJ2-7	CASSLIHEQYF
TRBV27	TRBJ2-1	CASSPGRDSQFF
TRBV5-1	TRBJ2-2	CASSLVGETGELFF
TRBV12-3/TRBV12-4	TRBJ2-7	CASSSPGLAGGYEQYF
TRBV19	TRBJ2-1	CASSRWNEQFF